This T cell receptor beta chain is drawn from a study of control samples from healthy donors and cancer patients. The CDR3 contains 15 residues. Germline V gene data show CDR1 as SGHVS and CDR2 as FQNEAQ. The V gene lost 5 bases and the J gene lost 0 bases, with 11 bases spanning the gap. Here immunoSEQ multiplex PCR was the method, and the copy in TCRdb shows in-frame clones only, minus some. The sample gives around 20,000 clones, roughly 80% of which show up once; under 30% is in the top ten. This chain joins TRBV7-8 and TRBJ1-3; perhaps TRBD1 as D (6 bases). The sequenced sample was PBMCs. The clonotype originates from a man older than 75 with head and neck cancer. The CDR3 is CASSIGGFSGNTIYF. The CDR3 coding sequence is TGTGCCAGCAGCATCGGGGGCTTCTCTGGAAACACCATATATTTT.